The clone carrying this T cell receptor beta chain was recorded at least ten times. What it binds is not known. This sample was taken from a study of glioma-infiltrating T cells. CDR3 length: 15 amino acids. V was pared by 4 bases and J by 8 bases, with 9 bases of the junction left unmatched. Germline lookup yields CDR1 MNHEY and CDR2 SMNVEV (reference sequence). Amplification of TCR alpha and beta CDR3 regions from RNA used iRepertoire nested multiplex PCR. Input was about 85-400 ng of tissue mRNA or PBMC total RNA. TCRdb re-derived calls from the multiplex PCR reads in MiXCR, one entry per CDR3 protein. Among fewer than 200,000 distinct CDR3 sequences listed, around 40% were seen once. Study results and limitations: Above-expected tissue-blood divergence occurred in all gliomas, most in low-grade ones.

The rearrangement uses TRBV27 and TRBJ2-1; 9 nucleotides agree with TRBD1. Sequencing was performed on glioma tissue, nonneoplastic brain tissue, or PBMCs (not recorded which). The receptor's source is a human donor with low-grade glioma or glioblastoma, undergoing nonglioma brain surgery, or in good health (not recorded which). In nucleotides, the CDR3 is TGTGCCAGCAGTTCCCGGGACAGGGTTATTCATGAGCAGTTCTTC. Protein sequence: CASSSRDRVIHEQFF.